Listed below are T cell receptor beta chains from one sample, sequenced in a study of shared clonotypes between healthy human individuals. TCRdb's copy holds only in-frame clones and misses some; the assay was immunoSEQ multiplex PCR. The repertoire holds around 1,900,000 clones, around 93% seen once, with roughly 1.7% in the top ten. The sequenced sample was naive CD8+ T cells from PBMCs. These receptors all stem from a man aged 18 to 30 in good health. Some clones in this sample may be carry-over from other donors' samples. Each CDR3 is given with its conserved first and last residue. D genes are given only for firm matches. Some rows mark clone size as missing; the rest say once, few, many or name a class of expanded clone.

DNA: TGTGCCAGCAGTTTATGGGGGACAGGGAACACTGAAGCTTTCTTT
CDR3: CASSLWGTGNTEAFF
V: TRBV27
size: NA
D: TRBD1
J: TRBJ1-1

DNA: TGTGCCAGTAGAACCTACACTGAAGCTTTCTTT
CDR3: CASRTYTEAFF
V: TRBV27
size: NA
D: NA
J: TRBJ1-1

DNA: TGTGCCAGCTCCCTAGCGGGAGGATACAATGAGCAGTTCTTC
CDR3: CASSLAGGYNEQFF
V: TRBV27
size: NA
D: TRBD2
J: TRBJ2-1

DNA: TGTGCCAGCAGCGCGACTAGGAATGAGCAGTTCTTC
CDR3: CASSATRNEQFF
V: TRBV9
size: NA
D: NA
J: TRBJ2-1

DNA: TGCGCCAGCAGCTTCACTAGCGACTCCTACGAGCAGTACTTC
CDR3: CASSFTSDSYEQYF
V: TRBV4-1
size: NA
D: TRBD2
J: TRBJ2-7

DNA: TGCAGCGTTTCCGGGACTAGCGGGCGAATTCAGTACTTC
CDR3: CSVSGTSGRIQYF
V: TRBV29-1
size: NA
D: TRBD2
J: TRBJ2-4

DNA: TGTGCCAGCAGCTCAACCGGGAGTTTGGACGAGCAGTACTTC
CDR3: CASSSTGSLDEQYF
V: TRBV7-3
size: NA
D: NA
J: TRBJ2-7

DNA: TGTGCCAGCAGCTTGGTGGGGGCAACTAATGAAAAACTGTTTTTT
CDR3: CASSLVGATNEKLFF
V: TRBV5-5
size: NA
D: NA
J: TRBJ1-4

DNA: TGTGCCAGCAGGCGACTTAATATCGGATATGGCTACACCTTC
CDR3: CASRRLNIGYGYTF
V: TRBV2
size: NA
D: NA
J: TRBJ1-2

DNA: TGTGCCAGCAGTTTAGAGTGGACCGGGGAGCTGTTTTTT
CDR3: CASSLEWTGELFF
V: TRBV28
size: once
D: NA
J: TRBJ2-2

DNA: TGTGCCAGCAGCTTAGGTGTCATGAGCTCCTACAATGAGCAGTTCTTC
CDR3: CASSLGVMSSYNEQFF
V: TRBV11-2
size: NA
D: NA
J: TRBJ2-1

DNA: TGTGCCAGCAGCTTAATGAGACTTTTGGGGCCAGATACGCAGTATTTT
CDR3: CASSLMRLLGPDTQYF
V: TRBV5-6
size: NA
D: NA
J: TRBJ2-3

DNA: TGTGCCAGCAGTCCTAACATAGCGAACACCGGGGAGCTGTTTTTT
CDR3: CASSPNIANTGELFF
V: TRBV27
size: NA
D: NA
J: TRBJ2-2

DNA: TGCGCCAGCAGCCAAGATTGGCCTAGCGGGAGGACCGGGGAGCTGTTTTTT
CDR3: CASSQDWPSGRTGELFF
V: TRBV4-3
size: NA
D: TRBD2
J: TRBJ2-2

DNA: TGTGCCAGCAGTTTGCGGACTTCGAACACCGGGGAGCTGTTTTTT
CDR3: CASSLRTSNTGELFF
V: TRBV28
size: NA
D: NA
J: TRBJ2-2

DNA: TGTGCCAGCAGCCGCGTCGAGGGGTATAGCAATCAGCCCCAGCATTTT
CDR3: CASSRVEGYSNQPQHF
V: TRBV7-8
size: once
D: NA
J: TRBJ1-5